This TCR beta chain comes out of a study of cytomegalovirus exposure and HLA in healthy donors. Study as a whole: About 80 million unique TCR sequences came from HLA-typed donors in an early release. Study-level points and caveats: It emerged from a later analysis that several of the most significant clusters appeared to be linked to common viral pathogens. At a 0.05 false discovery rate, a later analysis found around 15,000 TCR beta sequences to be associated with HLA alleles.

In the case of this clone: Its target is not known.

The PCR had 60 Vbeta and 13 Jbeta primers. Sequencing was performed with immunoSEQ multiplex PCR; in TCRdb, only in-frame clones are kept and a portion is missing. The sample lists about 190,000 clones; about four fifths were seen once. Those who donated were healthy bone marrow donors. V was clipped by 3 bases and J by 0 bases, with 14 bases between them. Germline-derived CDR1 and CDR2 are SGHNT and YYREEE (reference sequence). The CDR3 loop spans 16 amino acids. This rearrangement joins TRBV5-4 to TRBJ2-3; D might be TRBD2 (6 bases). The sample was PBMCs. The sequence was obtained from a man in his late teens or twenties in good health and CMV-seronegative. Written as DNA, the CDR3 is TGTGCCAGCAGCTACCAGAGCGGGTTAAGCACAGATACGCAGTATTTT. Amino acids: CASSYQSGLSTDTQYF.